This T cell receptor (beta chain) derives from a study of blood T cell repertoires in COVID-19. On the study more broadly: The study drew acute and convalescent COVID-19 samples from the United States, Italy and Spain.

Categorization into cohorts depended on clinical history that participants reported. This clone was observed a few times. Original processing notes: Estimation of nucleated cell counts was performed using reference gene primer amplification. Here immunoSEQ multiplex PCR was the method, and the copy in TCRdb shows in-frame clones only, minus some. V, J and clone size are taken as reported in that table, and D and trimming were inferred from the DNA itself. The sample includes hundreds of thousands of clones, about 90% of them seen just once. The material sequenced was PBMCs or T cells enriched from blood (not recorded which). The source of this sequence is a woman aged 18-35 years with acute COVID-19.

The CDR3 reads CAIQDRAVYNSPLHF. The DNA for the CDR3 is TGTGCCATCCAGGACAGGGCTGTATATAATTCACCCCTCCACTTT. This chain joins TRBV6-5 and TRBJ1-6; 8 bases match TRBD1. V was pared by 10 bases and J by 4 bases, with 9 bases of the junction left unmatched. The germline CDR1 and CDR2 sequences are MNHEY and SVGAGI. The CDR3 extends over 15 amino acids.